Given below is one T cell receptor (beta chain) in context. The PCR employed 60 Vbeta primers together with 13 Jbeta primers. The table came from immunoSEQ multiplex PCR; TCRdb's copy has only in-frame clones and leaves some out. The table records approximately 120,000 clones, roughly 80% of them present only once. These data belong to a study of cytomegalovirus exposure and HLA in healthy donors. The CDR3 has 12 amino acids. Germline assignment: CDR1 GTSNPN and CDR2 SVGIG (reference sequence). V was clipped by 0 bases and J by 1 base, with 4 bases between them. The origin of this receptor is a man aged 45-60 years in good health and CMV-seronegative. The chain has TRBV30 and TRBJ2-7; D is unclear. Sequenced input: PBMCs. The CDR3 DNA follows: TGTGCCTGGAGTGTCATGTCCTACGAGCAGTACTTC. The encoded protein is CAWSVMSYEQYF.